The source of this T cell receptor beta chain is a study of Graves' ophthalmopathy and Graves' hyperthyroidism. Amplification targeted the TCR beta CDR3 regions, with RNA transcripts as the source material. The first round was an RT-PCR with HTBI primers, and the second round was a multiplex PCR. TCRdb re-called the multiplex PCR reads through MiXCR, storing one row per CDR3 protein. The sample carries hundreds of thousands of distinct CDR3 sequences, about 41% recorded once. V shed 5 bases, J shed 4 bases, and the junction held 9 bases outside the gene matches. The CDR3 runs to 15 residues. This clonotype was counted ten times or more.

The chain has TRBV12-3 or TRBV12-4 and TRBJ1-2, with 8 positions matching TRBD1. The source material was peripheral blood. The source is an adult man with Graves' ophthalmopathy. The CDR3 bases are TGTGCCAGCAGTCCCCGGACAGGGATTAGCTATGGCTACACCTTC. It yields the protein CASSPRTGISYGYTF.